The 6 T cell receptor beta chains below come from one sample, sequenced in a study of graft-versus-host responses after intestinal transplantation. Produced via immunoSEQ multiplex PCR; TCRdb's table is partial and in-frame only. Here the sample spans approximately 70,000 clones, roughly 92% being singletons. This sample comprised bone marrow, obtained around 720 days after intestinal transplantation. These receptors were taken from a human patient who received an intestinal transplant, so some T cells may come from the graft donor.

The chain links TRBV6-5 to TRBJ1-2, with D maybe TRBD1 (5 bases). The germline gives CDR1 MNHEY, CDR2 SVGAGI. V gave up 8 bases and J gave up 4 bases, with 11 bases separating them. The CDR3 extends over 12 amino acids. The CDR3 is CASGREGYGYTF. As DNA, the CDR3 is TGTGCCAGCGGCAGGGAGGGCTATGGCTACACCTTC.

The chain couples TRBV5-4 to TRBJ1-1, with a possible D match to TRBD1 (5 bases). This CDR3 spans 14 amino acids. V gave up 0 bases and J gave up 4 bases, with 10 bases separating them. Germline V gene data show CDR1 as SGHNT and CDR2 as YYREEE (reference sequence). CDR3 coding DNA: TGTGCCAGCAGCTTGGCGGGGGGAACCACTGAAGCTTTCTTT. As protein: CASSLAGGTTEAFF.

In nucleotides, the CDR3 is TGTGCCAGCAGCTTGGCCGGCGGGACTACGCAGTATTTT. Its translation is CASSLAGGTTQYF. The rearrangement joins TRBV5-6 to TRBJ2-3, with TRBD2 as a possible D gene (6 bases). Germline CDR1 SGHDT, CDR2 YYEEEE. CDR3 size: 13 residues. V was clipped by 0 bases and J by 8 bases, with 10 bases between them.

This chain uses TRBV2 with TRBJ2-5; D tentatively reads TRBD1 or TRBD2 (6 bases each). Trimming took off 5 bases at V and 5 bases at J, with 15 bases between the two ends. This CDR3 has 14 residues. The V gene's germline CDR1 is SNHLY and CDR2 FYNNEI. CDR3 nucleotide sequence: TGTGCCAGCAGTTTGCCAGGGGAGGAGGAGACCCAGTACTTC. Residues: CASSLPGEEETQYF.

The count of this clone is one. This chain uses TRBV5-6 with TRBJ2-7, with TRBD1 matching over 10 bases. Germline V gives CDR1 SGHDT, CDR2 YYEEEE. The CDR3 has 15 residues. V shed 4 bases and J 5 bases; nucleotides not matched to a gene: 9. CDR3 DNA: TGTGCCAGCAGCCCCCTGGGACAGGGGTCCCACGAGCAGTACTTC. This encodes CASSPLGQGSHEQYF.

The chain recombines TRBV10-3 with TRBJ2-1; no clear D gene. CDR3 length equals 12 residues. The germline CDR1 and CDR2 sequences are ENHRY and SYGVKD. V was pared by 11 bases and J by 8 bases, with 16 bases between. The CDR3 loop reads CASGPNRDEQFF. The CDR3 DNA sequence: TGTGCCTCGGGCCCAAATCGGGATGAGCAGTTCTTC.